Following are 24 T cell receptor beta chains from one sample sequenced in a study of OX40 agonist ivuxolimab in advanced cancers. Sequencing was performed with immunoSEQ multiplex PCR; in TCRdb, only in-frame clones are kept and a portion is missing. The data contain about 48,000 clones, 75% to 90% of them singletons. The sequenced sample was CD4+ or CD8+ T cells sorted from blood, obtained in a trial of the OX40 agonist ivuxolimab. The source is an adult with an advanced solid tumor such as melanoma, head and neck, liver or kidney cancer.

This chain joins TRBV7-3 and TRBJ1-4; D is undetermined. The V gene's germline CDR1 is SGHTA and CDR2 FQGTGA. This CDR3 is built from 17 residues. V shed 1 base and J shed 8 bases, with 20 bases lying between them. This CDR3 is CASSLSVDRPGREKLFF. The CDR3 DNA reads as TGTGCCAGCAGCTTAAGCGTTGACCGCCCCGGTCGAGAAAAACTGTTTTTT.

This clone counts as medium-sized. The chain employs TRBV30 and TRBJ1-4, with 9 bases identical to TRBD1. Unmatched junction bases numbered 6, after V lost 5 bases and J lost 5 bases. The CDR3 covers 14 residues. Per the germline V gene, CDR1 is GTSNPN and CDR2 is SVGIG (reference sequence). The CDR3: CAWLPGTGNEKLFF. CDR3 nucleotides: TGTGCCTGGCTCCCCGGGACAGGGAATGAAAAACTGTTTTTT.

The chain employs TRBV7-2 and TRBJ2-1, with D unclear. Trimming pared 4 bases from V and 8 bases from J, leaving 21 bases between. The germline CDR1 and CDR2 sequences are SGHTA and FQGNSA. The CDR3 sequence is 16 residues long. In nucleotides, the CDR3 is TGTGCCAGCAGCTCAAGCTACCGACCTGGTCAATATGAGCAGTTCTTC. Its protein product is CASSSSYRPGQYEQFF.

Comment on this clone: Germline and junction disagree at one end, which may indicate a read error. J is TRBJ2-5 and V is TRBV28; perhaps TRBD2 as D (6 bases). The germline V gene encodes CDR1 MDHEN and CDR2 SYDVKM. This CDR3 is 13 amino acids long. The CDR3 nucleotides read TGTGCCAGCAGTCTATGGCGGGGAGAGACCCAGTACTTC. Translating it yields CASSLWRGETQYF.

The chain couples TRBV28 to TRBJ2-1, with 7 positions matching TRBD2. Looked up from germline, CDR1 is MDHEN and CDR2 is SYDVKM. V dropped 9 bases and J dropped 3; count of bases not matched to a gene: 8. The CDR3 length is 14 residues. CDR3 DNA: TGTGCCAGTCGGGAGCGGGGAAACTACAATGAGCAGTTCTTC. Its translation is CASRERGNYNEQFF.

This chain links TRBV27 with TRBJ2-5; tentatively, D is TRBD2 (6 bases). The V and J ends lost 2 bases and 5 bases respectively, with 18 bases between them. This CDR3 is built from 16 residues. Germline lookup yields CDR1 MNHEY and CDR2 SMNVEV (reference sequence). In DNA, the CDR3 is TGTGCCAGCAGTTTAGGATCCGGGAGAAAAGGGGAGACCCAGTACTTC. Translating it yields CASSLGSGRKGETQYF.

This clone was recorded only once. The chain combines TRBV7-9 with TRBJ1-1; 9 nucleotides agree with TRBD1. This CDR3 spans 15 amino acids. V lost 0 bases, J lost 4 bases, and 3 bases stayed unmatched. Germline V gene lookup returns CDR1 SEHNR and CDR2 FQNEAQ (reference sequence). The CDR3 is CASSLADRGGTEAFF. The CDR3 DNA follows: TGTGCCAGCAGCTTAGCGGACAGGGGAGGCACTGAAGCTTTCTTT.

CDR3 nucleotide sequence: TGTGCCAGTAGTTGGGCGGTCCGGGACAGCCTCAATTCACCCCTCCACTTT. Protein product: CASSWAVRDSLNSPLHF. The chain is built from TRBV19 and TRBJ1-6; 7 nucleotides match TRBD1. The length of the CDR3 is 17 residues. The V gene's germline CDR1 is LNHDA and CDR2 SQIVND (reference sequence). J was trimmed by 7 bases and V by 5 bases; bases with no gene match: 14. The full variable domain, its missing parts supplied by reference TRBV19 and TRBJ1-6, is DGGITQSPKYLFRKEGQNVTLSCEQNLNHDAMYWYRQDPGQGLRLIYYSQIVNDFQKGDIAEGYSVSREKKESFPLTVTSAQKNPTAFYLCASSWAVRDSLNSPLHFGNGTRLTVT.

Comment on this clone: The same CDR3 also results from other DNA sequences found in this sample. This chain joins TRBV27 and TRBJ2-1, with 10 bases aligning to TRBD2. This CDR3 spans 15 amino acids. The V and J ends lost 2 bases and 3 bases, in that order; junction bases with no gene match: 1. The germline gives CDR1 MNHEY, CDR2 SMNVEV (reference sequence). CDR3 sequence reads: CASSLASGSYNEQFF. Here the CDR3 DNA reads TGTGCCAGCAGTTTAGCTAGCGGGAGCTACAATGAGCAGTTCTTC.

The chain couples TRBV7-9 to TRBJ2-4; possible D gene TRBD1, 5 bases. The V and J ends lost 6 bases and 4 bases respectively, with 16 bases between them. Germline CDR1 and CDR2: SEHNR and FQNEAQ (reference sequence). The length of the CDR3 is 15 residues. As DNA, the CDR3 is TGTGCCAGCAGTGCTTCCGGGCCAGGGAAAAACATTCAGTACTTC. Translation: CASSASGPGKNIQYF.

The chain combines TRBV28 with TRBJ1-1; D possibly corresponds to TRBD1 (6 bases). V was trimmed by 3 bases and J by 1 base, leaving 12 bases between them. Germline assignment: CDR1 MDHEN and CDR2 SYDVKM. The CDR3 is 15 amino acids. The CDR3 DNA sequence: TGTGCCAGCAGTTTGGGGGGCGGAGGGAACACTGAAGCTTTCTTT. Encoded protein: CASSLGGGGNTEAFF.

This clone occurred a few times. The chain has TRBV6-5 and TRBJ2-7; D is perhaps TRBD1 (5 bases). V was cut by 0 bases and J by 3 bases, with 12 bases left in between. The CDR3 consists of 15 residues. Germline CDR1 MNHEY, CDR2 SVGAGI. The CDR3 loop reads CASSYSGAGNYEQYF. The CDR3 nucleotides are TGTGCCAGCAGTTACTCGGGCGCAGGGAACTACGAGCAGTACTTC.

This clone was seen once. The gene calls are TRBV5-4 and TRBJ2-3; TRBD1 matches at 10 bases. Germline-derived CDR1 and CDR2 are SGHNT and YYREEE (reference sequence). After removal of 4 bases from V and 3 bases from J, the junction contained 11 bases not matched to a gene. The CDR3 contains 17 residues. The chain's CDR3 is CASSRPGTGAKTDTQYF. The CDR3 DNA follows: TGTGCCAGCAGCCGACCCGGGACAGGGGCCAAAACAGATACGCAGTATTTT.

The chain employs TRBV28 and TRBJ2-3; tentatively, D is TRBD2 (5 bases). The CDR3 loop spans 17 amino acids. Trimming cost V 4 bases and J 4 bases, with 21 bases left between them. Germline assignment: CDR1 MDHEN and CDR2 SYDVKM. CDR3 sequence reads: CASSSGYGFRSSDTQYF. The CDR3 DNA reads as TGTGCCAGCAGTTCGGGATACGGGTTCCGTTCATCAGATACGCAGTATTTT.

This clone appeared a single time. The chain couples TRBV11-1 to TRBJ2-7; 10 nucleotides align to TRBD2. V was pared by 5 bases and J by 0 bases, with 4 bases of the junction left unmatched. The CDR3 length is 15 residues. The germline V gene has CDR1 SGHAT and CDR2 FQDESV (reference sequence). Written as DNA, the CDR3 is TGTGCCAGCAGCGTGACTAGCGGGCCCTCCTACGAGCAGTACTTC. Translated: CASSVTSGPSYEQYF.

The V gene is TRBV9, the J gene TRBJ1-1; TRBD1 matches 9 bases. The CDR3 length is 15 residues. Germline V gives CDR1 SGDLS, CDR2 YYNGEE. Losses at the gene ends were 3 bases for V and 0 bases for J; bases not matched to a gene: 3. Here the CDR3 DNA reads TGTGCCAGCAGCGGCCGGGACAGGGTGAACACTGAAGCTTTCTTT. This encodes CASSGRDRVNTEAFF.

The J gene is TRBJ1-1, the V gene TRBV7-9; no clear D gene. The V end lost 7 bases, the J end lost 10 bases, and 7 bases lay between the germline ends. The CDR3 has 9 amino acids. Per the germline V gene, CDR1 is SEHNR and CDR2 is FQNEAQ (reference sequence). The CDR3, as DNA: TGTGCCAGCACTTCAAGAGCTTTCTTT. Translated, it gives CASTSRAFF.

The rearrangement joins TRBV7-9 to TRBJ2-1; weak D call: TRBD1 (6 bases). Germline values: CDR1 SEHNR, CDR2 FQNEAQ (reference sequence). The CDR3 runs to 14 residues. V gave up 4 bases and J gave up 5 bases, with 12 bases separating them. CDR3 sequence: CASSSPGTNNEQFF. Here the CDR3 DNA reads TGTGCCAGCAGCTCACCCGGGACAAACAATGAGCAGTTCTTC.

The chain is built from TRBV30 and TRBJ2-7; D might be TRBD2 (6 bases). V gave up 5 bases and J gave up 3 bases, with 29 bases separating them. The CDR3 covers 18 residues. Germline loops: CDR1 GTSNPN, CDR2 SVGIG (reference sequence). CDR3 protein: CAWGRRWYSGEIGYEQYF. For the CDR3, the DNA is TGTGCCTGGGGGCGGAGGTGGTATTCGGGGGAGATTGGCTACGAGCAGTACTTC. The full variable domain, rest sourced from reference TRBV30 and TRBJ2-7, is SQTIHQWPATLVQPVGSPLSLECTVEGTSNPNLYWYRQAAGRGLQLLFYSVGIGQISSEVPQNLSASRPQDRQFILSSKKLLLSDSGFYLCAWGRRWYSGEIGYEQYFGPGTRLTVT.

This clone was observed a handful of times. The chain links TRBV7-6 to TRBJ2-3; D is unresolved. V was shortened by 0 bases and J by 2 bases, with 18 bases between the two germline ends. Germline loops: CDR1 SGHVS, CDR2 FNYEAQ. The CDR3 covers 18 residues. This CDR3 is CASSLAGGPREVTDTQYF. The CDR3 region has the DNA TGTGCCAGCAGCTTAGCTGGCGGTCCTCGTGAGGTCACAGATACGCAGTATTTT.

The chain joins TRBV4-1 to TRBJ2-7; a weak D match, TRBD1 (6 bases). Germline V gene data show CDR1 as MGHRA and CDR2 as YSYEKL. Trimming shortened V by 4 bases and J by 2 bases, and 15 bases separated the two germline ends. The length of the CDR3 is 15 residues. The CDR3 protein is CASSPSQGFTYEQYF. The CDR3 bases are TGCGCCAGCAGCCCAAGCCAGGGGTTCACCTACGAGCAGTACTTC.

The chain is built from TRBV5-4 and TRBJ1-2; 9 nucleotides match TRBD1. CDR3 length equals 15 residues. Germline V lookup: CDR1 SGHNT, CDR2 YYREEE (reference sequence). With 4 bases clipped from V and 6 bases from J, the junction kept 10 bases outside the gene matches. CDR3 region: CASSEKDRGYDGYTF. CDR3 sequence (DNA): TGTGCCAGCAGCGAGAAGGACAGGGGATATGATGGCTACACCTTC.

The rearrangement links TRBV4-1 to TRBJ1-3; D gene ambiguous. Per the germline V gene, CDR1 is MGHRA and CDR2 is YSYEKL. V lost 1 base, J lost 2 bases, and 12 bases lay in between. The CDR3 extends over 16 amino acids. CDR3 protein: CASSQVSSSPGNTIYF. As DNA, the CDR3 is TGCGCCAGCAGCCAAGTATCCAGCAGTCCTGGAAACACCATATATTTT.

This clone appeared once. The chain links TRBV7-9 to TRBJ2-7; TRBD2 is a possible D gene (5 bases). CDR3 length: 13 residues. The germline V gene has CDR1 SEHNR and CDR2 FQNEAQ (reference sequence). V gave up 5 bases and J gave up 3 bases, with 11 bases separating them. The chain's CDR3 is CASSPGRGYEQYF. For the CDR3, the DNA is TGTGCCAGCAGCCCTGGACGGGGCTACGAGCAGTACTTC. Filled out from reference TRBV7-9 and TRBJ2-7, the complete variable domain reads DTGVSQNPRHKITKRGQNVTFRCDPISEHNRLYWYRQTLGQGPEFLTYFQNEAQLEKSRLLSDRFSAERPKGSFSTLEIQRTEQGDSAMYLCASSPGRGYEQYFGPGTRLTVT.